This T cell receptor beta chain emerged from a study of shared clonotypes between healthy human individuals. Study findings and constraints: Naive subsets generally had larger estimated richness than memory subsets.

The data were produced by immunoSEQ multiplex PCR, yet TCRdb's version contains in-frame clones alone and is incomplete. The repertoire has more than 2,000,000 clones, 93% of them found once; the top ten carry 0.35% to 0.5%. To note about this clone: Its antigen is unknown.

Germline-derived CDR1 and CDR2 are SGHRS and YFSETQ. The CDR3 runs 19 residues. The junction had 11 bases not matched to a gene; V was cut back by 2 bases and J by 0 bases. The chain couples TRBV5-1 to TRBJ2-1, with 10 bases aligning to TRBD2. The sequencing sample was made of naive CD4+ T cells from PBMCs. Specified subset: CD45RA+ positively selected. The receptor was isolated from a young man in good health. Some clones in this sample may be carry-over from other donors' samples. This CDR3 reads CASSFMGLASASSYNEQFF. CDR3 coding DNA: TGCGCCAGCAGCTTTATGGGACTAGCGTCGGCGAGCTCCTACAATGAGCAGTTCTTC.